A single TCR beta chain is shown here with its context. Its target is unknown. Some clones are missing from TCRdb's copy, which holds only in-frame ones; the method was immunoSEQ multiplex PCR. The data show approximately 93,000 clones, about 88% seen once. This entry comes from a study of T cell responses to AZD1222 COVID-19 vaccine. Notes on the study in general: Possibly, clonal diversity was underestimated; donors were largely white British and included more females. In the spike-specific TCR repertoire, nearly half reportedly target unmutated variant regions.

The CDR3 is 14 residues long. In germline, CDR1 is SGHTA, CDR2 FQGNSA. The V and J ends lost 1 base and 6 bases respectively, with 9 bases between them. Pooled in the analysis were second doses at about 4 or about 12 weeks. The sequencing used peripheral blood, collected 28 days after the second AZD1222 dose. This chain joins TRBV7-2 and TRBJ2-2; D may correspond to TRBD1 or TRBD2 (6 bases each). This clonotype originated in an adult who received the AZD1222 COVID-19 vaccine. The CDR3 nucleotides are TGTGCCAGCAGCTTAGGGGGGGCCCCCGGGGAGCTGTTTTTT. It encodes CASSLGGAPGELFF.